Listed here are 28 T cell receptor beta chains from one sample, sequenced in a study of response to subunit inactivated influenza vaccine. TCRdb re-called the RT-PCR reads through MiXCR, storing one row per CDR3 protein. The sample comprises around 580,000 distinct CDR3 sequences, roughly 10% of which are singletons, and 10% rests with the top ten. Specimen: PBMCs from blood, collected on the day of vaccination. These receptors were obtained from a man aged 50-59 years who received an inactivated influenza vaccine.

This chain uses TRBV12-3 or TRBV12-4 with TRBJ2-5, with D possibly being TRBD1 (6 bases). The length of the CDR3 is 13 residues. V lost 6 bases and J 4 bases, leaving 12 bases between the germline ends. CDR3 residues: CASSTGFAETQYF. In DNA, the CDR3 is TGTGCCAGCAGCACAGGGTTCGCAGAGACCCAGTACTTC.

Only a few counts were recorded for this clonotype. The V and J genes are TRBV7-2 and TRBJ2-1, with D perhaps TRBD2 (6 bases). This CDR3 contains 14 residues. The V and J ends lost 4 bases and 4 bases respectively, with 11 bases between them. The germline CDR1 and CDR2 sequences are SGHTA and FQGNSA. The CDR3 bases are TGTGCCAGCAGCTCCTGGGGGAGGTACAATGAGCAGTTCTTC. This codes for CASSSWGRYNEQFF.

The rearrangement uses TRBV6-5 and TRBJ2-2; D might be TRBD1 (6 bases). V was cut by 0 bases and J by 7 bases, with 12 bases left in between. CDR3 size: 15 residues. Germline lookup yields CDR1 MNHEY and CDR2 SVGAGI. The CDR3 coding sequence is TGTGCCAGCAGTTACTCGCAGGGGTGGAACGGGGAGCTGTTTTTT. Its protein is CASSYSQGWNGELFF.

V and J are TRBV20-1 and TRBJ2-5; TRBD2 is a possible D gene (5 bases). The CDR3 contains 15 residues. With 0 bases removed from V and 1 base from J, the gap between germline ends came to 12 bases. The germline V gene encodes CDR1 DFQATT and CDR2 SNEGSKA (reference sequence). The CDR3: CSARDRGLAQETQYF. CDR3 nucleotides: TGCAGTGCTAGAGATCGCGGACTTGCCCAAGAGACCCAGTACTTC.

This clonotype was detected only a few times. This chain links TRBV5-6 with TRBJ1-1; no firm D call. Germline lookup yields CDR1 SGHDT and CDR2 YYEEEE. The germline V and J ends were trimmed by 4 bases and 4 bases, with 11 bases remaining between them. This CDR3 region has 13 residues. The CDR3 reads CASSPGSATEAFF. In nucleotides, the CDR3 is TGTGCCAGCAGCCCGGGGAGTGCCACTGAAGCTTTCTTT.

This clonotype was counted between two and nine times. This chain links TRBV20-1 with TRBJ2-7; a possible D gene is TRBD1 (5 bases). The germline CDR1 and CDR2 sequences are DFQATT and SNEGSKA (reference sequence). CDR3 length equals 14 residues. Trimming cost V 2 bases and J 0 bases, with 11 bases left between them. In nucleotides, the CDR3 is TGCAGTGCTAGACGCCCAGGGAACTCCTACGAGCAGTACTTC. As protein: CSARRPGNSYEQYF.

A word on this clonotype: Relative to the germline gene, one junction end is altered; a read error may explain this. The rearrangement joins TRBV6-1 to TRBJ2-3; 13 bases are a match to TRBD2. Germline lookup yields CDR1 MNHNS and CDR2 SASEGT. The CDR3 length is 16 residues. CDR3: CASYSGTSGIGDKQYF. The CDR3, as DNA: TGTGCCAGCTACTCAGGGACTAGCGGGATCGGAGATAAGCAGTATTTT.

The table lists this clonotype with a few counts. The junction departs from germline at one end; a sequencing error may be responsible. The V call is TRBV28, the J call TRBJ2-7; D is ambiguous. The V gene's germline CDR1 is MDHEN and CDR2 SYDVKM. The CDR3 has 10 amino acids. The DNA for the CDR3 is TGTGCCAGCTCCTCCCACGAGCAGTACTTC. Protein sequence: CASSSHEQYF.

J is TRBJ1-1 and V is TRBV24-1; 7 nucleotides match TRBD1. Trimming cost V 7 bases and J 5 bases; bases outside gene matches: 3. The CDR3 spans 12 residues. The germline V gene encodes CDR1 KGHDR and CDR2 SFDVKD. The CDR3 reads CATRGGETEAFF. The CDR3 DNA reads as TGTGCCACCAGAGGGGGCGAGACTGAAGCTTTCTTT.

This clonotype was counted a few times. V is TRBV28 and J is TRBJ2-7; D not resolved. This CDR3 has 12 amino acids. The ends were cut back, 7 bases at V and 4 bases at J, with 11 bases in the middle. CDR1 and CDR2 (germline): MDHEN, SYDVKM. The CDR3, as DNA: TGTGCCAGCAACACTGATGCTTACGAGCAGTACTTC. Its protein product is CASNTDAYEQYF.

This clonotype was seen ten or more times. V usage is TRBV20-1 and J usage is TRBJ2-2; no clear D gene. The CDR3 totals 15 residues. Trimming cost V 1 base and J 1 base, with 10 bases left between them. Germline V CDR1 and CDR2: DFQATT, SNEGSKA (reference sequence). The DNA of the CDR3 is TGCAGTGCTAGAGGACTGACGGAGAACACCGGGGAGCTGTTTTTT. Protein: CSARGLTENTGELFF.

In its sample, this clonotype was seen a few times. The chain has TRBV7-9 and TRBJ1-5; tentatively, D is TRBD1 (5 bases). V lost 11 bases and J lost 3, with 11 bases in between. CDR1 and CDR2 (germline): SEHNR, FQNEAQ (reference sequence). This CDR3 region has 12 residues. This CDR3 is CASDRDNQPQHF. Written as DNA, the CDR3 is TGTGCCTCTGACAGAGACAATCAGCCCCAGCATTTT.

The chain links TRBV20-1 to TRBJ2-3, with D unresolved. CDR1 is DFQATT, CDR2 SNEGSKA, per germline (reference sequence). The ends were cut back, 6 bases at V and 3 bases at J, with 4 bases in the middle. This CDR3 has 10 amino acids. The CDR3 nucleotides are TGCAGTGCCCTGACAGATACGCAGTATTTT. Its protein product is CSALTDTQYF.

This clonotype was seen only a few times. This sequence joins TRBV2 and TRBJ1-6; D not certain. The germline gives CDR1 SNHLY, CDR2 FYNNEI. There are 13 residues in the CDR3. Trimming removed 9 bases at V and 8 bases at J, with 14 bases between. The CDR3, as DNA: TGTGCCAGAACGGAGAACGTAGATTCACCCCTCCACTTT. It translates to CARTENVDSPLHF.

This clonotype has at least ten counts. The rearrangement uses TRBV12-3 or TRBV12-4 and TRBJ2-3; D is unresolved. The V end lost 6 bases, the J end lost 6 bases, and 10 bases lay between the germline ends. This CDR3 has 12 amino acids. CDR3 coding DNA: TGTGCCAGCAGCCTATTCGTGGATACGCAGTATTTT. It codes for CASSLFVDTQYF.

The sample holds many counts of this clonotype. This sequence joins TRBV29-1 and TRBJ2-3, with TRBD2 matching over 9 bases. Germline trimming cut 5 bases from V and 5 bases from J; bases unmatched to any gene: 8. Germline V CDR1 and CDR2: SQVTM, ANQGSEA. CDR3 length: 14 residues. The CDR3: CSVRIAGVGDTQYF. CDR3 DNA: TGCAGCGTTCGGATAGCGGGAGTTGGAGATACGCAGTATTTT.

The chain couples TRBV20-1 to TRBJ2-5; D gene uncertain. The CDR3 loop spans 14 amino acids. V shed 0 bases and J shed 4 bases, with 12 bases lying between them. Germline CDR1 reads DFQATT; CDR2 reads SNEGSKA (reference sequence). Here the CDR3 reads CSARDGRAGETQYF. The DNA of the CDR3 is TGCAGTGCTAGAGACGGCCGGGCCGGAGAGACCCAGTACTTC.

The chain is built from TRBV5-1 and TRBJ1-4, with D perhaps matching TRBD1 (5 bases). The germline CDR1 and CDR2 sequences are SGHRS and YFSETQ. The V and J ends lost 0 bases and 1 base respectively, with 13 bases between them. The CDR3 is made up of 17 amino acids. CDR3 in DNA: TGCGCCAGCAGCTTGGCCGGGCAGGGCCTAACTAATGAAAAACTGTTTTTT. Residues: CASSLAGQGLTNEKLFF.

The V call is TRBV3-1, the J call TRBJ2-7; D uncertain. The germline V and J ends were trimmed by 3 bases and 5 bases, with 5 bases remaining between them. CDR1 and CDR2 from the germline V gene are LGHDT and YNNKEL (reference sequence). CDR3 length: 11 amino acids. This chain's CDR3 is CASSHHHEQYF. In DNA form, the CDR3 reads TGTGCCAGCAGCCATCACCACGAGCAGTACTTC.

V usage is TRBV29-1 and J usage is TRBJ2-3, with D unresolved. Trimming left V 6 bases short and J 1 base short, with 11 bases between. Germline CDR1 SQVTM, CDR2 ANQGSEA. The length of the CDR3 is 13 residues. CDR3 sequence reads: CSVEPGGTDTQYF. The CDR3 DNA is TGCAGCGTGGAGCCAGGCGGCACAGATACGCAGTATTTT.

This clonotype was seen a handful of times. The CDR3 nucleotides read TGTGCCAGCAGCATTAGCGGGGGGACGTACGAGCAGTACTTC. It translates to CASSISGGTYEQYF. The V gene is TRBV7-8, the J gene TRBJ2-7; 10 bases match TRBD2. V lost 5 bases and J lost 4; bases outside the gene matches: 5. The length of the CDR3 is 14 residues. The germline V gene has CDR1 SGHVS and CDR2 FQNEAQ.

This clonotype has only a few counts. V and J are TRBV29-1 and TRBJ2-6, with unresolved D. This CDR3 region has 14 residues. The V gene lost 6 bases and the J gene lost 0 bases, with 9 bases spanning the gap. Germline CDR1 SQVTM, CDR2 ANQGSEA. CDR3 residues: CSVPSASGANVLTF. For the CDR3, the DNA is TGCAGCGTGCCGTCCGCCTCTGGGGCCAACGTCCTGACTTTC.

In this sample, this clonotype turned up many times. The genes are TRBV20-1 and TRBJ2-3; 13 nucleotides match TRBD2. This CDR3 is built from 17 residues. The germline gives CDR1 DFQATT, CDR2 SNEGSKA (reference sequence). Germline trimming cut 2 bases from V and 5 bases from J; bases unmatched to any gene: 10. The CDR3 DNA reads as TGCAGTGCTAGACTGGGAACTAGCGGGGGGGAGGGAGATACGCAGTATTTT. Amino acid sequence: CSARLGTSGGEGDTQYF.

This clonotype showed up many times. The V call is TRBV6-5, the J call TRBJ2-3, with TRBD2 identical over 8 bases. Trimming removed 0 bases from V and 6 bases from J; junction bases left unmatched: 5. The CDR3 has 15 amino acids. Per germline, CDR1 MNHEY and CDR2 SVGAGI. The chain's CDR3 is CASSYSLAEVDTQYF. DNA for the CDR3: TGTGCCAGCAGTTACTCACTAGCGGAGGTGGATACGCAGTATTTT.

This clonotype was seen more than once but under ten times. This chain links TRBV7-2 with TRBJ2-5, with 7 bases that match TRBD2. V shed 5 bases, J shed 7 bases, and the junction held 7 bases outside the gene matches. The CDR3 has 13 residues. Looked up from germline, CDR1 is SGHTA and CDR2 is FQGNSA. CDR3 sequence: CASSLKRDGTQYF. In nucleotides, the CDR3 is TGTGCCAGCAGCCTAAAGCGGGACGGGACCCAGTACTTC.

V gene TRBV6-1 combines with J gene TRBJ2-1; D gene unclear. Deletions cut 6 bases from V and 6 bases from J, with 21 bases between. The CDR3 covers 16 residues. Germline values: CDR1 MNHNS, CDR2 SASEGT. The CDR3 protein is CASSSPGGSKGNEQFF. CDR3 coding DNA: TGTGCCAGCAGCTCTCCCGGCGGCTCCAAGGGCAATGAGCAGTTCTTC.

This clonotype showed up many times. This chain connects TRBV5-6 to TRBJ2-3, with D possibly matching TRBD2 (7 bases). CDR3 length: 14 amino acids. Germline CDR1 SGHDT, CDR2 YYEEEE. The V end lost 1 base, the J end lost 8 bases, and 14 bases lay between the germline ends. The DNA for the CDR3 is TGTGCCAGCAGCTTGTCGGGGGGCGGAGGTACGCAGTATTTT. This encodes CASSLSGGGGTQYF.

This clonotype was recorded at least ten times. CDR3 protein: CSASVRGNEQFF. The DNA of the CDR3 is TGCAGTGCTAGTGTCAGGGGCAATGAGCAGTTCTTC. This rearrangement joins TRBV20-1 to TRBJ2-1; possibly TRBD1 for D (6 bases). V was shortened by 3 bases and J by 6 bases, with 9 bases between the two germline ends. Germline CDR1 and CDR2: DFQATT and SNEGSKA (reference sequence). CDR3 length equals 12 residues.